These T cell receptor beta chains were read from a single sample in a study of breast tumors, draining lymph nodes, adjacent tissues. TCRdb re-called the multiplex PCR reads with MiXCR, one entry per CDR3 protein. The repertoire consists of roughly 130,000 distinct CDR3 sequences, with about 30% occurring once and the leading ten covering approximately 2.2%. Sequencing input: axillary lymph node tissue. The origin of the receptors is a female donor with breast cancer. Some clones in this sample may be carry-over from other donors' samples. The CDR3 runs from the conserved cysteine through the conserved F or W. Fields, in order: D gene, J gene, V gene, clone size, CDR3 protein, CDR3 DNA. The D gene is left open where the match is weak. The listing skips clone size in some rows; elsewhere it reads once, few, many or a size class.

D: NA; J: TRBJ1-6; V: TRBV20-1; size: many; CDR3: CSAKGGLSYNSPLHF; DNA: TGCAGTGCTAAAGGCGGGCTCTCCTATAATTCACCCCTCCACTTT
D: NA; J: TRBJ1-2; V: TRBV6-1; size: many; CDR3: CASRLIGEGDGYTF; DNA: TGTGCCAGCAGGCTTATTGGTGAAGGCGATGGCTACACCTTC
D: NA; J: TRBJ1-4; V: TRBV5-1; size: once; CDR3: CASSLSGGEKLFF; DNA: TGCGCCAGCAGCCTAAGCGGGGGGGAAAAACTGTTTTTT
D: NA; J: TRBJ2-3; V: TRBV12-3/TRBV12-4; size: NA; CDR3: CASTQGSTDTQYF; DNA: TGTGCCAGCACTCAGGGTTCCACAGATACGCAGTATTTT
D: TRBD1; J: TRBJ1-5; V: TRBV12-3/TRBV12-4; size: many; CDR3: CASSLSQGGNQPQHF; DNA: TGTGCCAGCAGTTTATCACAGGGGGGCAATCAGCCCCAGCATTTT
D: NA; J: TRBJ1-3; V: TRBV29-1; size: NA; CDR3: CSSRTLNTIYF; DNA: TGCAGCTCCCGGACACTGAACACCATATATTTT
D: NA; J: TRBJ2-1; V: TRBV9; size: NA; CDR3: CASSPRMGGHGNEQFF; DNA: TGTGCCAGCAGCCCTCGAATGGGGGGGCACGGCAATGAGCAGTTCTTC
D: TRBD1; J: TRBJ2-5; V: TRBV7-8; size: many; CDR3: CASSSGVRQGAKETQYF; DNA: TGTGCCAGCAGCTCCGGCGTGCGACAGGGGGCGAAAGAGACCCAGTACTTC
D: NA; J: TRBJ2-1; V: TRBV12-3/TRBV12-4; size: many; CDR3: CASSFMGDEQFF; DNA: TGTGCCAGCAGTTTTATGGGTGATGAGCAGTTCTTC
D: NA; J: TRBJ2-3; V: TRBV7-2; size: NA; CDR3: CASSSKPTTDTQYF; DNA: TGTGCCAGCAGCTCAAAGCCGACCACAGATACGCAGTATTTT
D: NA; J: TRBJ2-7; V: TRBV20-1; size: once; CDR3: CSASTDSSSSEQYF; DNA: TGCAGTGCTTCGACGGACAGTAGCTCCTCCGAGCAGTACTTC
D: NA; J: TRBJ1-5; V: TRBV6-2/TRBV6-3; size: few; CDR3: CAGRDVNQPQHF; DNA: TGTGCCGGCCGGGACGTTAATCAGCCCCAGCATTTT
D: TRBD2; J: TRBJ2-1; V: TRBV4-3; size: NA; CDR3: CASSAGGPEQFF; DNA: TGCGCCAGCTCGGCGGGGGGGCCTGAGCAGTTCTTC
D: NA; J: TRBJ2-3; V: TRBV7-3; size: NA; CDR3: CASSTGEGTDTQYF; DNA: TGTGCCAGCAGCACGGGAGAGGGAACAGATACGCAGTATTTT
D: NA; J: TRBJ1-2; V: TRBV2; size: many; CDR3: CASSELPLLNYGYTF; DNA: TGTGCCAGCAGTGAATTGCCGCTCTTGAACTATGGCTACACCTTC
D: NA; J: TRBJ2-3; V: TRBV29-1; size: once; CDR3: CSVVGKAGTETQYF; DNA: TGCAGCGTTGTCGGCAAGGCGGGCACCGAGACGCAGTATTTT
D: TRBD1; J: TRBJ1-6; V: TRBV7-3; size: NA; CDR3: CASSLQGTHSPFHF; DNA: TGCGCCAGCAGCTTACAGGGGACGCATTCACCCTTCCACTTT
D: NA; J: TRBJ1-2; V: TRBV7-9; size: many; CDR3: CASSHTVSYGYTF; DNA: TGTGCCAGCAGCCATACAGTTAGCTATGGCTACACCTTC
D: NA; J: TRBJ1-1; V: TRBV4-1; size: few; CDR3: CASSQEEAWSMNTEAFF; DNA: TGCGCCAGCAGCCAAGAAGAGGCGTGGTCCATGAACACTGAAGCTTTCTTT
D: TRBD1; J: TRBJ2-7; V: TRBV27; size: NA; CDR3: CASRKPGQPDEQYF; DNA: TGTGCCAGCAGGAAACCGGGACAGCCCGACGAGCAGTACTTC
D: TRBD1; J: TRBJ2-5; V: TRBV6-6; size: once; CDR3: CASGGQGEIQETQYF; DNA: TGTGCCAGCGGAGGACAGGGGGAGATCCAAGAGACCCAGTACTTC
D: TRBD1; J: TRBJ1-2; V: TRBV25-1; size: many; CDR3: CAVSSWDRDGYTF; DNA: TGTGCCGTAAGCTCGTGGGACAGGGATGGCTACACCTTC
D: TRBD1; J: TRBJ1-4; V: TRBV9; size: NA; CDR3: CASSNGTGGYSEKLFF; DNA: TGTGCCAGCAGCAACGGGACAGGGGGCTACAGTGAAAAACTGTTTTTT
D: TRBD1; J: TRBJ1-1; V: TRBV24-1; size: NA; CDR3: CATSDSGQGGTEAFF; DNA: TGTGCCACCAGTGATTCGGGACAGGGAGGGACTGAAGCTTTCTTT
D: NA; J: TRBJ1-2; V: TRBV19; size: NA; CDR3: CASSANYGYTF; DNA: TGTGCCAGTAGTGCTAACTATGGCTACACCTTC
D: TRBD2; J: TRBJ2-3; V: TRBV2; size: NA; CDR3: CASSITGTSMADTQYF; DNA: TGTGCCAGCAGTATTACCGGGACTAGCATGGCAGATACGCAGTATTTT
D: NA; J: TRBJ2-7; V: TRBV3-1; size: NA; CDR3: CASSQVSHTGELYF; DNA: TGTGCCAGCAGCCAAGTGTCGCACACCGGGGAGCTGTACTTC
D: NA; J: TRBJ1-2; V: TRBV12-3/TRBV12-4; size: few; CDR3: CASSPTGPNYGYTF; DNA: TGTGCCAGCAGTCCTACAGGGCCTAACTATGGCTACACCTTC
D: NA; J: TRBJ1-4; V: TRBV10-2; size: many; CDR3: CASTRGAPSNEKLFF; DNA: TGCGCCAGCACTAGAGGGGCACCTTCTAATGAAAAACTGTTTTTT
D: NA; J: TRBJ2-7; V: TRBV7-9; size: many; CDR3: CASSSGGIRYF; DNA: TGTGCCAGCAGCTCGGGCGGTATCAGGTACTTC
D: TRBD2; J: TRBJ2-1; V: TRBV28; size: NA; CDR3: CASSAFSVALRTSGAYNEQFF; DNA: TGTGCCAGCAGCGCTTTTAGTGTGGCCTTGCGGACTAGCGGGGCCTACAATGAGCAGTTCTTC
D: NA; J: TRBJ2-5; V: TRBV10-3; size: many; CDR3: CAIDSQETQYF; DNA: TGTGCCATCGACAGCCAAGAGACCCAGTACTTC
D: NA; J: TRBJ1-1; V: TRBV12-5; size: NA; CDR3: CASGLSGAAEAFF; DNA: TGTGCTAGTGGTTTGTCCGGGGCCGCTGAAGCTTTCTTT
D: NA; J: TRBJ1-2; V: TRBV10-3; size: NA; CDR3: CAISEQQRYGYTF; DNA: TGTGCCATCAGTGAGCAACAGCGCTATGGCTACACCTTC
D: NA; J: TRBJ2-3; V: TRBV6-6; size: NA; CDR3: CASVHGGSTDTQYF; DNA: TGTGCCAGCGTCCATGGGGGTAGCACAGATACGCAGTATTTT
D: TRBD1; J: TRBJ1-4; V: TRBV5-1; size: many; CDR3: CASSLAGTGAGEKLFF; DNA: TGCGCCAGCAGCTTGGCCGGGACAGGGGCAGGTGAAAAACTGTTTTTT
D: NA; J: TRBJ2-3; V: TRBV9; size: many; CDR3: CASSVQGMADTQYF; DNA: TGTGCCAGCAGCGTACAGGGTATGGCAGATACGCAGTATTTT
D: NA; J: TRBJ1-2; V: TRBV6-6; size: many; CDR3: CASSHLSARANYGYTF; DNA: TGTGCCAGCAGTCACCTCTCTGCCAGGGCTAACTATGGCTACACCTTC
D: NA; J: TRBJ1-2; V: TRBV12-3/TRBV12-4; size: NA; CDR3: CASSLCQGPPF; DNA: TGTGCCAGCAGTTTATGCCAGGGGCCCCCCTTC
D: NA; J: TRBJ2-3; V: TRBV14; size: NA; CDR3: CASSLRTPGGGGTADTQYF; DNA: TGTGCCAGCAGCCTACGGACCCCCGGAGGAGGGGGAACAGCAGATACGCAGTATTTT
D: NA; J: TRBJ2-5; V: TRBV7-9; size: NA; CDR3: CASSLGRGGQLYF; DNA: TGTGCCAGCAGCTTAGGGAGGGGGGGACAATTGTACTTC
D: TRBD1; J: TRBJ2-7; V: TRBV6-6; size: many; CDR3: CASSGQGNSYEQYF; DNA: TGTGCCAGCAGTGGACAGGGAAACTCCTACGAGCAGTACTTC